These 23 T cell receptor beta chains share one sample of origin, sequenced in a study of blood T cell repertoires in COVID-19. Generated by immunoSEQ multiplex PCR, the TCRdb table keeps only in-frame clones and is missing some. The sample holds 80,000 or so clones; approximately 80% are singletons and the top ten take about a sixth. The sequenced material came from peripheral blood. These receptors came from a woman aged 55 to 70 with acute or convalescent COVID-19.

J is TRBJ1-1 and V is TRBV27; D is unresolved. CDR3 length: 14 amino acids. In germline, CDR1 is MNHEY, CDR2 SMNVEV (reference sequence). Trimming removed 2 bases from V and 0 bases from J, with 7 bases in between. The DNA for the CDR3 is TGTGCCAGCAGTTTACGGTTGATGAACACTGAAGCTTTCTTT. Translating gives CASSLRLMNTEAFF.

The chain employs TRBV7-2 and TRBJ1-6, with 8 nucleotides matching TRBD1. V was clipped by 4 bases and J by 6 bases; unmatched bases: 5. The CDR3 is 15 residues long. Germline V gene lookup returns CDR1 SGHTA and CDR2 FQGNSA. The chain's CDR3 is CASSYDRGANSPLHF. The DNA of the CDR3 is TGTGCCAGCAGCTACGACAGGGGTGCTAATTCACCCCTCCACTTT.

The chain combines TRBV30 with TRBJ1-2, with 8 bases matching TRBD1. The CDR3 is made up of 14 amino acids. Germline V gene data show CDR1 as GTSNPN and CDR2 as SVGIG (reference sequence). Trimming removed 3 bases from V and 7 bases from J; junction bases left unmatched: 10. The CDR3 DNA is TGTGCCTGGAGCGACTCCGGGGACAGGATTGGCTACACCTTC. Translating gives CAWSDSGDRIGYTF.

This chain connects TRBV7-2 to TRBJ1-1; D perhaps matches TRBD1 (5 bases). The germline V gene has CDR1 SGHTA and CDR2 FQGNSA. CDR3 length: 15 amino acids. V lost 1 base, J lost 1 base, and 10 bases lay in between. CDR3 nucleotide sequence: TGTGCCAGCAGCTTAGGGGGCAGAACGAACACTGAAGCTTTCTTT. Translated: CASSLGGRTNTEAFF.

The V gene is TRBV19, the J gene TRBJ2-2; D might be TRBD1 (6 bases). The CDR3 is 17 amino acids. Germline-derived CDR1 and CDR2 are LNHDA and SQIVND (reference sequence). Trimming shortened V by 3 bases and J by 4 bases, and 18 bases separated the two germline ends. The DNA for the CDR3 is TGTGCCAGTAGTATCAGACCACGGGACATAAGCACCGGGGAGCTGTTTTTT. As protein: CASSIRPRDISTGELFF.

V usage is TRBV2 and J usage is TRBJ2-2; D gene uncertain. Trimming removed 5 bases at V and 2 bases at J, with 12 bases between. CDR1 and CDR2 (germline): SNHLY, FYNNEI. This CDR3 contains 15 residues. DNA of the CDR3: TGTGCCAGCAGTATAGACACGGTCAACACCGGGGAGCTGTTTTTT. The encoded protein is CASSIDTVNTGELFF.

Concerning this clone: The same CDR3 can be traced to other DNA sequences in this sample. The chain uses TRBV30 and TRBJ2-5; TRBD2 aligns across 8 bases. This CDR3 is built from 13 residues. V lost 3 bases, J lost 3 bases, and 3 bases stayed unmatched. Germline-derived CDR1 and CDR2 are GTSNPN and SVGIG (reference sequence). The DNA of the CDR3 is TGTGCCTGGAGCCCAGCGGGGGAAGAGACCCAGTACTTC. Its protein is CAWSPAGEETQYF.

This clone was observed once. The rearrangement joins TRBV6-5 to TRBJ1-2; 10 bases are a match to TRBD1. CDR1 is MNHEY, CDR2 SVGAGI, per germline. The length of the CDR3 is 14 residues. V was pared by 2 bases and J by 8 bases, with 5 bases of the junction left unmatched. The DNA of the CDR3 is TGTGCCAGCAGTTACGGGACAGGGGTAGGGGGCTACACCTTC. Translation gives CASSYGTGVGGYTF.

This clone has a single count. The chain links TRBV6-5 to TRBJ2-1, with TRBD1 matching over 8 bases. CDR1 and CDR2 from the germline V gene are MNHEY and SVGAGI. Unmatched junction bases numbered 10, after V lost 8 bases and J lost 7 bases. The CDR3 spans 14 residues. As DNA, the CDR3 is TGTGCCAGCGTCCCGGACAGGGCTAGGAATGAGCAGTTCTTC. Translating it yields CASVPDRARNEQFF.

The V and J genes are TRBV24-1 and TRBJ1-1, with TRBD1 matching over 7 bases. CDR3 size: 13 residues. V lost 10 bases and J lost 6; bases outside the gene matches: 10. The germline gives CDR1 KGHDR, CDR2 SFDVKD. For the CDR3, the DNA is TGTGCCACTAGACAGGGCAGAACACCTGAAGCTTTCTTT. Protein sequence: CATRQGRTPEAFF.

This clone was counted at least ten times. The V and J genes are TRBV7-3 and TRBJ2-6, with D maybe TRBD1 (6 bases). With 2 bases removed from V and 2 bases from J, the gap between germline ends came to 10 bases. This CDR3 spans 16 amino acids. Germline CDR1 reads SGHTA; CDR2 reads FQGTGA. The CDR3 spells CASSLSAGAGANVLTF. The CDR3 nucleotides are TGTGCCAGCAGCTTATCTGCAGGGGCTGGGGCCAACGTCCTGACTTTC.

J is TRBJ2-7 and V is TRBV9; 7 bases line up with TRBD1. CDR1 and CDR2 (germline): SGDLS, YYNGEE. The CDR3 loop spans 15 amino acids. V lost 0 bases and J lost 4; bases outside the gene matches: 7. The DNA for the CDR3 is TGTGCCAGCAGCGTAGGAGAGGGGGCGCGATACGAGCAGTACTTC. Translation: CASSVGEGARYEQYF.

J is TRBJ2-7 and V is TRBV29-1; tentative D call: TRBD1 (5 bases). This CDR3 has 11 amino acids. V lost 4 bases, J lost 4 bases, and 8 bases lay in between. In germline, CDR1 is SQVTM, CDR2 ANQGSEA. CDR3: CSVVQAYEQYF. CDR3 bases: TGCAGCGTTGTACAGGCTTACGAGCAGTACTTC.

This clone turned up a few times. This chain links TRBV7-9 with TRBJ1-5, with a weak D call TRBD1 (5 bases). Germline loops: CDR1 SEHNR, CDR2 FQNEAQ (reference sequence). The CDR3 runs to 14 residues. V was pared by 5 bases and J by 7 bases, with 15 bases between. The CDR3 is CASSRGETAQPQHF. DNA of the CDR3: TGTGCCAGCAGCCGCGGAGAGACAGCCCAGCCCCAGCATTTT.

The chain recombines TRBV9 with TRBJ2-2; the match to TRBD1 covers 8 bases. CDR3 size: 16 residues. Germline V CDR1 and CDR2: SGDLS, YYNGEE. V lost 4 bases, J lost 1 base, and 6 bases stayed unmatched. The CDR3 protein is CASSSRGTGNTGELFF. The CDR3 nucleotides are TGTGCCAGCAGCTCGAGAGGGACAGGGAACACCGGGGAGCTGTTTTTT.

This clone occurred a few times. This chain joins TRBV20-1 and TRBJ1-4; D is unclear. The CDR3 runs to 11 residues. Germline V CDR1 and CDR2: DFQATT, SNEGSKA (reference sequence). V lost 5 bases to trimming and J lost 4 bases, with 5 bases between them. The CDR3 spells CSAELNEKLFF. Here the CDR3 DNA reads TGCAGTGCTGAACTTAATGAAAAACTGTTTTTT.

The chain recombines TRBV5-5 with TRBJ1-5; no definite D call. This CDR3 has 15 amino acids. Looked up from germline, CDR1 is SGHKS and CDR2 is YYEKEE (reference sequence). Trimming took off 2 bases at V and 0 bases at J, with 9 bases between the two ends. In DNA form, the CDR3 reads TGTGCCAGCAGCTTCTGGGCAGATAGCAATCAGCCCCAGCATTTT. It translates to CASSFWADSNQPQHF.

This chain joins TRBV6-5 and TRBJ2-1; D perhaps matches TRBD1 (5 bases). Between the trimmed V and J ends, which lost 7 bases and 0 bases, there was a span of 13 bases. The CDR3 is made up of 15 amino acids. In germline, CDR1 is MNHEY, CDR2 SVGAGI. This CDR3 reads CASTVPQGSYNEQFF. CDR3 coding DNA: TGTGCCAGCACGGTTCCTCAGGGCTCCTACAATGAGCAGTTCTTC.

This chain uses TRBV3-1 (or the pseudogene TRBV3-2) with TRBJ1-2, with a tentative D call TRBD1 (5 bases). The V gene lost 2 bases and the J gene lost 4 bases, with 11 bases spanning the gap. CDR3 size: 14 residues. The V gene's germline CDR1 is LGHDT and CDR2 YNNKEL (reference sequence). The CDR3 loop is CASSQPDTIYGYTF. Here the CDR3 DNA reads TGTGCCAGCAGCCAACCGGACACAATCTATGGCTACACCTTC.

This clone was detected only a few times. The rearrangement joins TRBV11-2 to TRBJ1-1; D is undetermined. The V and J ends lost 0 bases and 4 bases respectively, with 24 bases between them. The CDR3 loop spans 19 amino acids. Germline-derived CDR1 and CDR2 are SGHAT and FQNNGV. CDR3 DNA sequence: TGTGCCAGCAGCTTAGATCTTTGGAGGGTGGGCGTCACGGGCACTGAAGCTTTCTTT. Its translation: CASSLDLWRVGVTGTEAFF.

This chain links TRBV6-1 with TRBJ1-6; 7 bases line up with TRBD1. J was trimmed by 2 bases and V by 4 bases; bases with no gene match: 8. CDR1 and CDR2 from the germline V gene are MNHNS and SASEGT. This CDR3 spans 17 amino acids. The CDR3 spells CASSVEGGATYNSPLHF. The CDR3 DNA is TGTGCCAGCAGTGTAGAAGGGGGCGCAACCTATAATTCACCCCTCCACTTT.

This clone was detected a few times. The chain couples TRBV7-2 to TRBJ1-2; 12 nucleotides match TRBD1. The CDR3 totals 17 residues. From germline, CDR1 is SGHTA and CDR2 FQGNSA. Trimming cost V 7 bases and J 7 bases; bases outside gene matches: 16. In nucleotides, the CDR3 is TGTGCCAGCATCTTCACCCCCTCGGGGACAGGGGGCAGTGGCTACACCTTC. The encoded protein is CASIFTPSGTGGSGYTF.

The chain is built from TRBV18 and TRBJ2-7; 9 bases match TRBD1. Germline trimming cut 4 bases from V and 1 base from J; bases unmatched to any gene: 5. The CDR3 length is 15 residues. Germline V lookup: CDR1 KGHSH, CDR2 LQKENI. The CDR3 nucleotides are TGTGCCAGCTCACTTGGGACAGGGTCATCCTACGAGCAGTACTTC. Encoded protein: CASSLGTGSSYEQYF.